The entry below describes one TCR beta chain. The CDR3 consists of 14 residues. Germline lookup yields CDR1 MGHRA and CDR2 YSYEKL. The trim removed 1 base at V and 5 bases at J, leaving 0 bases unmatched. This sample was taken from a study of blood T cell repertoires in COVID-19. How the authors handled the data: Nucleated cell counts were estimated from reference gene primer amplification. Assay used: immunoSEQ multiplex PCR; TCRdb lists only in-frame clones, some missing. For V, J and clone size, that table is used; D and trimming come from the DNA. The sample includes 100,000 or so clones, less than 90% of them seen just once.

The V gene is TRBV4-1, the J gene TRBJ2-5; 11 nucleotides line up with TRBD2. The sample comprised peripheral blood. The TCR was taken from a man aged 25-45 years in a cohort sampled during active COVID-19. CDR3 region: CASSQGLAGETQYF. CDR3 nucleotide sequence: TGCGCCAGCAGCCAAGGACTAGCGGGGGAGACCCAGTACTTC.